This T cell receptor (beta chain) was identified during a study of CD8 T cells in Susac syndrome (dated by TCRdb to the late 2010s). With regard to the full study: Of the Susac syndrome patients who were sequenced, more than 5 had clinically active disease and roughly 8 were in clinical remission. Susac syndrome patients were therapy-naive, on corticosteroids (some also receiving IVIg), or on IVIg alone at blood withdrawal. The study used repertoire sequencing to test whether antigen drove CD8+ T cell activation and differentiation in Susac syndrome.

Peripheral blood CD8+ and CD4+ T cells from healthy donors, Susac syndrome patients and multiple sclerosis patients were profiled by high-throughput TCR beta sequencing. The Susac syndrome patients fulfilled recently defined diagnostic criteria for either definite or probable disease. CD8+ TEMRA cells were enriched by FACS, while bulk CD8+ and CD4+ T cells were purified by magnetic negative isolation. Blood was drawn into EDTA tubes, processed within 24 hours, and PBMCs were isolated by density gradient centrifugation. PBMCs destined for TCR sequencing were cryopreserved in liquid nitrogen and later thawed in a 37 °C water bath. The sorted or isolated CD4+, CD8+ and CD8+ TEMRA cells reached a purity of at least 90%. General conclusions and limits of the study: The number of individuals in the TCR sequencing and HLA analysis was acknowledged as relatively small. The CD4+ T cell repertoire of patients with Susac syndrome showed no detectable clonal expansion.

CDR1 and CDR2 were assigned from the germline V gene (reference sequence) as SGHNT and YYREEE. V is cut back by 0 bases and J by 6 bases, with 6 bases in the junction unmatched. Counted from cysteine to phenylalanine, this CDR3 has 16 amino acids. The sequence is cut down to CDR3 DNA, 48 bases in frame from base 1. RNA was extracted with the RNeasy kit and 0.5 to 1 ug was reverse transcribed using random hexamers. The immunoSEQ multiplex PCR assay, which covers 54 Vbeta and 13 Jbeta segments, was used to amplify TCR beta CDR3 regions. PCR amplification bias was corrected by using a synthetic template baseline for primer optimization and computational correction. In the paper's pipeline: Reads were annotated to V, D and J genes according to IMGT and were analyzed with immunoSEQ Analyzer, with only productive sequences retained. To calculate clonality, Shannon entropy was normalized by log2 of the number of productive unique sequences and then subtracted from one. For each patient and control, public and private clones were evaluated within the 100 most prevalent clones. Clones were defined as Susac-specific if absent from the healthy and MS cohorts, from around 1,000 published viral clones and from other ImmuneACCESS disease sequences. TCRdb redid the processing of the public reads, applying fastp at Q25 and MiXCR, and retained in-frame beta chains. A single entry per CDR3 protein holds the most common genes and DNA from its merged rows. TCRdb, rather than the study authors, made the V and J calls. The sample includes about 190,000 distinct CDR3 sequences, with roughly 90% observed a single time. The ten largest clones represent 0.075% to 0.095% of the sample.

As regards this clonotype: Its target antigen remains unknown. No base quality values were provided; no much bigger clone lies one nucleotide off.

The sequence came from a human donor with Susac syndrome. Sequencing input: CD4+ T cells from PBMCs. The rearrangement combines TRBV5-4 with TRBJ2-1; 10 bases in between match TRBD1. The DNA is as follows: TGTGCCAGCAGCTTGGGGGGGGACAGGGGTAGCAATGAGCAGTTCTTC. It translates as CASSLGGDRGSNEQFF.